The rows below give T cell receptor beta chains drawn from one sample of a study of blood T cells in healthy people across ages. TCRdb re-called the 5' RACE reads with MiXCR, one entry per CDR3 protein. The data hold 850,000 to 950,000 distinct CDR3 sequences, with more than 25% observed a single time. Sequencing was performed on blood. These receptors were taken from a woman at least 80 years old in good health. Both conserved end residues are part of each CDR3. A D gene is named only where the DNA matches it firmly. For some rows the clone size is stated as once, few or many, or as a class when expanded; others skip it.

TRBV20-1	TRBJ2-1	.	.	CSARALTVANEQFF	TGCAGTGCTAGAGCACTAACGGTGGCCAATGAGCAGTTCTTC
TRBV7-2	TRBJ1-4	.	TRBD1	CASSFPNRGGKEKLFF	TGTGCCAGCAGCTTCCCTAACAGGGGGGGGAAGGAAAAACTGTTTTTT
TRBV12-3/TRBV12-4	TRBJ1-1	.	.	CASTPWGGNTEAFF	TGTGCCAGCACCCCATGGGGGGGAAACACTGAAGCTTTCTTT
TRBV25-1	TRBJ2-3	few	TRBD2	CASSDGKRGYTDTQYF	TGTGCCAGCAGTGACGGCAAGCGGGGGTACACAGATACGCAGTATTTT
TRBV2	TRBJ1-6	.	.	CASSEDRISNSPLHF	TGTGCCAGCAGTGAAGACAGGATATCTAATTCACCCCTCCACTTT
TRBV20-1	TRBJ2-3	.	.	CSATLRGHTDTQYF	TGCAGTGCTACGCTGCGGGGACACACAGATACGCAGTATTTT
TRBV20-1	TRBJ2-7	many	TRBD1	CSARYTGAIYEQYF	TGCAGTGCCCGGTATACAGGGGCCATCTACGAGCAGTACTTC
TRBV30	TRBJ2-3	few	TRBD2	CAWSARGGIRTDTQYF	TGTGCCTGGAGTGCCCGGGGGGGTATACGCACAGATACGCAGTATTTT
TRBV30	TRBJ1-6	few	.	CAWARGTYNSPLHF	TGTGCCTGGGCTAGGGGGACCTATAATTCACCCCTCCACTTT
TRBV6-6	TRBJ1-2	many	.	CASSWRATYGYTF	TGTGCCAGCAGTTGGAGGGCTACCTATGGCTACACCTTC
TRBV20-1	TRBJ2-3	many	TRBD2	CSAQGALAGTGTQYF	TGCAGTGCTCAGGGAGCTCTAGCGGGCACCGGTACGCAGTATTTT
TRBV20-1	TRBJ1-1	many	.	CSARDQGGQTEAFF	TGCAGTGCTAGAGATCAAGGAGGACAGACCGAAGCTTTCTTT
TRBV7-2	TRBJ2-5	many	.	CASTSRVARDGETQYF	TGTGCCAGCACCTCGAGGGTCGCGCGGGATGGGGAGACCCAGTACTTC
TRBV20-1	TRBJ2-7	many	.	CSARDLGAGGYEQYF	TGCAGTGCTAGAGATCTGGGGGCCGGAGGGTACGAGCAGTACTTC
TRBV7-9	TRBJ1-6	few	.	CASSNEGVGSPLHF	TGTGCCAGCAGCAATGAGGGGGTGGGGTCACCCCTCCACTTT
TRBV5-1	TRBJ2-3	many	.	CASSTWRDSRHTDTQYF	TGCGCCAGCAGCACCTGGCGGGACAGCCGACACACAGATACGCAGTATTTT
TRBV6-1	TRBJ1-1	.	TRBD1	CASSPLGTGETEAFF	TGTGCCAGCAGCCCCCTCGGTACAGGGGAAACTGAAGCTTTCTTT
TRBV9	TRBJ1-1	.	.	CASSVDLGQGNTEAFF	TGTGCCAGCAGCGTAGATCTAGGGCAGGGAAACACTGAAGCTTTCTTT
TRBV20-1	TRBJ2-1	many	TRBD2	CSAHSGGASEQFF	TGCAGTGCCCACAGCGGGGGGGCCTCTGAGCAGTTCTTC
TRBV15	TRBJ2-1	many	TRBD2	CATSRDTRLAGVGNEQFF	TGTGCCACCAGCAGAGATACTCGACTAGCGGGGGTAGGGAATGAGCAGTTCTTC
TRBV19	TRBJ2-1	.	TRBD2	CASRAGTSCYEQFF	TGTGCCAGTAGAGCCGGGACTAGTTGTTATGAGCAGTTCTTC
TRBV6-2/TRBV6-3	TRBJ2-6	.	.	CASSYGGTGANVRTF	TGTGCCAGCAGTTACGGGGGCACTGGGGCCAACGTCCGGACTTTC
TRBV11-3	TRBJ2-5	.	.	CASSLVHTETQYF	TGTGCCAGCAGCTTAGTCCATACAGAGACCCAGTACTTC
TRBV7-2	TRBJ1-2	once	TRBD1	CASSSGQGNSYTF	TGTGCCAGCAGCTCGGGACAGGGAAATAGTTACACCTTC
TRBV30	TRBJ2-4	many	.	CAWSVSENIQYF	TGTGCCTGGAGTGTCAGCGAGAACATTCAGTACTTC
TRBV18	TRBJ2-1	.	.	CASSPIQGGDEQFF	TGTGCCAGCTCACCAATTCAGGGCGGCGATGAGCAGTTCTTC
TRBV12-3/TRBV12-4	TRBJ1-2	many	.	CASSFGPGVGYTF	TGTGCCAGCAGTTTCGGGCCCGGCGTAGGCTACACCTTC
TRBV4-3	TRBJ1-3	once	.	CASSQGGSAGNTIYF	TGCGCCAGCAGCCAAGGAGGGAGTGCCGGAAACACCATATATTTT
TRBV6-1	TRBJ1-4	.	.	CASQTVSNEKLFF	TGTGCCAGCCAGACAGTATCTAATGAAAAACTGTTTTTT
TRBV7-8	TRBJ2-1	many	.	CASSPRRATLEQFF	TGTGCCAGCAGCCCCCGGCGGGCCACTCTCGAGCAGTTCTTC
TRBV20-1	TRBJ2-7	many	.	CSARTGIEEQYF	TGCAGTGCCCGGACTGGGATCGAGGAGCAGTACTTC
TRBV29-1	TRBJ2-5	many	TRBD2	CSVPGLAGGGSTQYF	TGCAGCGTCCCGGGACTAGCGGGGGGGGGATCGACCCAGTACTTC
TRBV11-2	TRBJ2-2	.	.	CASSTRGSGENTGELFF	TGTGCCAGCAGCACCCGGGGGAGCGGAGAAAACACCGGGGAGCTGTTTTTT
TRBV19	TRBJ2-7	.	.	CASNANGLSYEQYF	TGTGCCAGTAATGCGAACGGGCTCAGCTACGAGCAGTACTTC
TRBV9	TRBJ2-1	.	.	CASSVGIGVETQFF	TGTGCCAGCAGCGTAGGAATAGGGGTTGAGACCCAGTTCTTC
TRBV20-1	TRBJ2-3	many	.	CSARDGQGSTDTQYF	TGCAGTGCTAGAGATGGGCAGGGCTCCACAGATACGCAGTATTTT
TRBV20-1	TRBJ2-3	many	TRBD1	CSARDHRGFTDTQYF	TGCAGTGCTAGAGACCACAGGGGATTCACAGATACGCAGTATTTT
TRBV5-1	TRBJ2-7	many	.	CASSRPEVRLGEQYF	TGCGCCAGCAGCCGCCCGGAGGTAAGGCTAGGCGAGCAGTACTTC
TRBV18	TRBJ1-1	few	.	CASSPRNPGAEAFF	TGTGCCAGCTCACCAAGAAATCCGGGGGCCGAAGCTTTCTTT
TRBV9	TRBJ2-5	many	TRBD2	CASSVAFTSGGFTRETQYF	TGTGCCAGCAGCGTAGCATTTACTAGCGGGGGGTTCACCAGAGAGACCCAGTACTTC
TRBV28	TRBJ1-2	few	TRBD1	CASSLIQGAYQRWGYTF	TGTGCCAGCAGTTTAATTCAGGGGGCATACCAAAGGTGGGGCTACACCTTC
TRBV4-3	TRBJ2-3	.	TRBD2	CASSLQAILAGDHFHPPDTHHF	TGCGCCAGCAGCCTCCAGGCTATACTAGCGGGGGATCACTTTCATCCGCCAGATACGCACCATTTT
TRBV6-5	TRBJ1-6	few	.	CASSDWDTNSPLHF	TGTGCCAGCAGTGACTGGGACACTAATTCACCCCTCCACTTT
TRBV29-1	TRBJ2-5	.	TRBD1	CSVEDRDSLETQYF	TGCAGCGTTGAAGATAGGGACAGCTTAGAGACCCAGTACTTC
TRBV24-1	TRBJ2-7	many	.	CATSPSGRTYEQYF	TGTGCCACCAGTCCCTCCGGCAGGACGTACGAGCAGTACTTC
TRBV18	TRBJ1-1	few	.	CASYPNAAMNTEAFF	TGTGCCAGCTACCCAAATGCGGCGATGAACACTGAAGCTTTCTTT